This record looks at one T cell receptor (beta chain) sequence and its context. Its antigen is not known. This sample was taken from a study of T cells in Graves' hyperthyroidism and ophthalmopathy. General observations from the study: Most thyroid-expanded clonotypes above 0.001 were also found in blood.

Hyperthyroidism of Graves' type that showed no ophthalmopathy progression within 18 months was stable. The hyperthyroidism was newly diagnosed and had lasted under 2 months; the patients were aged 18 to 65. Using RNA transcripts as the source, TCR beta CDR3 regions were amplified. Researchers ran a first-round RT-PCR on the TCR CDR3 using the HTBI primer set. TCRdb redid the calling of the multiplex PCR reads with MiXCR, one entry per CDR3 protein. This sample has under 700,000 distinct CDR3 sequences, with about 45% found just once. CDR3 length equals 14 residues. Trimming shortened V by 4 bases and J by 5 bases, and 14 bases separated the two germline ends. The V gene's germline CDR1 is SEHNR and CDR2 FQNEAQ (reference sequence).

This receptor was obtained from a woman in her late teens or twenties with Graves' hyperthyroidism. The sequenced sample consisted of peripheral blood or thyroid tissue (not recorded which). This chain links TRBV7-9 with TRBJ2-5; perhaps TRBD2 as D (6 bases). CDR3 protein: CASSYGGGKETQYF. CDR3 in DNA: TGTGCCAGCAGCTACGGCGGCGGGAAGGAGACCCAGTACTTC.